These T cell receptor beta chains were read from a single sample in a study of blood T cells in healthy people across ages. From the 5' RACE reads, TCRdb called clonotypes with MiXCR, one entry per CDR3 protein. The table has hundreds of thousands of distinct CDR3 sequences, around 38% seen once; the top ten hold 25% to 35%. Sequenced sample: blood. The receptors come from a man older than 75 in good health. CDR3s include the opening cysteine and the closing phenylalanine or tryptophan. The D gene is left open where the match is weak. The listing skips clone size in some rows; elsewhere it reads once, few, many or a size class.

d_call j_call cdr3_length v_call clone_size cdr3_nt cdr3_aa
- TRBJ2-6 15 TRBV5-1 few TGCGCCAGTTCGCCGACGGGCGAAGGGGCCAACGTCCTGACTTTC CASSPTGEGANVLTF
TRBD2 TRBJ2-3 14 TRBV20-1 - TGCAGTGCTGGTCGCGGGGGTCGCTCAGATACGCAGTATTTT CSAGRGGRSDTQYF
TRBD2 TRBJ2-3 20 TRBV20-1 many TGCAGTGCAGCTAGAGAGGGGGGGACTAGCGGGAGCCTAAATAGGAATACGCAGTATTTT CSAAREGGTSGSLNRNTQYF
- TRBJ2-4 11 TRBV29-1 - TGCAGCGGATGGGCAGGAAACATTCAGTACTTC CSGWAGNIQYF
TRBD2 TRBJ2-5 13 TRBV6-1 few TGTGCCAGCAGGATAGAGCGGGGGGGGACCCAGTACTTC CASRIERGGTQYF
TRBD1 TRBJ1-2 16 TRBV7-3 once TGTGCCAGCAGCTTAAAGGGCCGAGACAGGGGCTATGGCTACACCTTC CASSLKGRDRGYGYTF
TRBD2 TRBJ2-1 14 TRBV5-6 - TGTGCCAGCAGCTCGGCGGGGGGCTCCTACGAGCAGTTCTTC CASSSAGGSYEQFF
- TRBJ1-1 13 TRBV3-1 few TGTGCCAGCAGATTGACCGACTACACTGAAGCTTTCTTT CASRLTDYTEAFF
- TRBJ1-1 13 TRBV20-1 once TGCAGTGCTAGAGACAGGGATATCACTGAAGCTTTCTTT CSARDRDITEAFF
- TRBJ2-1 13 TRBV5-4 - TGTGCCAGCAGCTCAGGACGGTACAATGAGCAGTTCTTC CASSSGRYNEQFF